The present T cell receptor (beta chain) was sequenced within a study of T cell responses to AZD1222 COVID-19 vaccine. This clone appeared a few times. Germline lookup yields CDR1 MNHEY and CDR2 SMNVEV (reference sequence). CDR3 size: 15 residues. V was clipped by 2 bases and J by 1 base, with 9 bases between them. The assay was immunoSEQ multiplex PCR, and TCRdb's table has in-frame clones only and misses some. The sample carries roughly 150,000 clones, under 95% recorded once. The chain uses TRBV27 and TRBJ1-5, with a possible D match to TRBD1 (5 bases). This TCR came from an adult in good health. This material consisted of peripheral blood, taken on day 0 of AZD1222 vaccination. The CDR3 DNA follows: TGTGCCAGCAGTTTAGAGGGGTTAAGCAATCAGCCCCAGCATTTT. This encodes CASSLEGLSNQPQHF.